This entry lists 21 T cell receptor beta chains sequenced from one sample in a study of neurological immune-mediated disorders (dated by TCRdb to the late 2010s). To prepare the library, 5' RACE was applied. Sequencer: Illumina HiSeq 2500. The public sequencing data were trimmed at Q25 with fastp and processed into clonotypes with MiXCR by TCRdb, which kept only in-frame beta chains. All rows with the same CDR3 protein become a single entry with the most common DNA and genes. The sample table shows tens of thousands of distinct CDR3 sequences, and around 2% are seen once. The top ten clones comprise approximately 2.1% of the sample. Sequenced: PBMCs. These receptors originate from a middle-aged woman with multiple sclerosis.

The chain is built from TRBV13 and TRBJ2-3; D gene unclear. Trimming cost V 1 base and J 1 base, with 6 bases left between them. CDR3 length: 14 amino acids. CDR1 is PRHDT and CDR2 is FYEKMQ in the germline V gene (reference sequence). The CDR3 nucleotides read TGTGCCAGCAGCTTAGTAGGACGCACAGATACGCAGTATTTT. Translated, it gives CASSLVGRTDTQYF.

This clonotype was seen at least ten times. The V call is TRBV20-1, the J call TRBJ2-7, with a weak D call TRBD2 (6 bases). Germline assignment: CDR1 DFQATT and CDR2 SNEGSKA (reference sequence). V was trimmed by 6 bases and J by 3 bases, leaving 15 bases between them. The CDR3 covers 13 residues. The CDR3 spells CSALYAGHYEQYF. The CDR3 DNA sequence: TGCAGTGCCCTGTACGCGGGGCACTACGAGCAGTACTTC.

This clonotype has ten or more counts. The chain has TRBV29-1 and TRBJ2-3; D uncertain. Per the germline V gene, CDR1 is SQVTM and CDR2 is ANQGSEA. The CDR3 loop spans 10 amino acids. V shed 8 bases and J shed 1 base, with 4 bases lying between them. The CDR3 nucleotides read TGCAGCTTTGGCACAGATACGCAGTATTTT. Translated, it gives CSFGTDTQYF.

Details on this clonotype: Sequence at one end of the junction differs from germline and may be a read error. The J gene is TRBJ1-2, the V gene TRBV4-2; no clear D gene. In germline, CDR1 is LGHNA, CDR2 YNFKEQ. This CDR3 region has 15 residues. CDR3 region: CDSSQDRSDYYGYTF. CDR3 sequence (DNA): TGTGACAGCAGCCAAGATCGGTCAGATTACTATGGCTACACCTTC.

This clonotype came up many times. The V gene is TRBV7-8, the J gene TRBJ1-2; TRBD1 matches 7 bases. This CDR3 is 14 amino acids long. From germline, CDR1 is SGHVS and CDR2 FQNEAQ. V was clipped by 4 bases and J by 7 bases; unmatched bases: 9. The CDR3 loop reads CASSWTGAVGGYTF. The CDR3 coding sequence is TGTGCCAGCAGCTGGACAGGTGCCGTGGGTGGCTACACCTTC.

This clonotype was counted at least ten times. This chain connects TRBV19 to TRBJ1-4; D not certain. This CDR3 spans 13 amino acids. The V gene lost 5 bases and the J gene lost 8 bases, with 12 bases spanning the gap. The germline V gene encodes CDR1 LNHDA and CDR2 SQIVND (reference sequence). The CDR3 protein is CASSRAGEEKLFF. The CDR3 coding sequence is TGTGCCAGTAGTCGGGCGGGAGAGGAAAAACTGTTTTTT.

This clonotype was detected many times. In DNA form, the CDR3 reads TGCAGTGCTAGAGACCCTTTGATAGGGGATACGCAGTATTTT. Protein sequence: CSARDPLIGDTQYF. The rearrangement joins TRBV20-1 to TRBJ2-3; D call uncertain. The CDR3 has 14 amino acids. V lost 0 bases and J lost 6, with 13 bases in between. Germline V CDR1 and CDR2: DFQATT, SNEGSKA (reference sequence).

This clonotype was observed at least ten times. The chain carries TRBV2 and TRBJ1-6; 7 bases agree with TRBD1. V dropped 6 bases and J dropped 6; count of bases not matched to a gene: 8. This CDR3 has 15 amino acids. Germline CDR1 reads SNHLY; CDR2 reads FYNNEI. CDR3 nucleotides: TGTGCCAGCAGGCGTGACAGGGCGGGTAATTCACCCCTCCACTTT. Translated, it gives CASRRDRAGNSPLHF.

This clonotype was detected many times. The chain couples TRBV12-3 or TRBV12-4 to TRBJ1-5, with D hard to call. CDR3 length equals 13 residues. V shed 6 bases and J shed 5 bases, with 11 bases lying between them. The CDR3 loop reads CASSSRTDQPQHF. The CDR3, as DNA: TGTGCCAGCAGCTCCCGCACGGATCAGCCCCAGCATTTT.

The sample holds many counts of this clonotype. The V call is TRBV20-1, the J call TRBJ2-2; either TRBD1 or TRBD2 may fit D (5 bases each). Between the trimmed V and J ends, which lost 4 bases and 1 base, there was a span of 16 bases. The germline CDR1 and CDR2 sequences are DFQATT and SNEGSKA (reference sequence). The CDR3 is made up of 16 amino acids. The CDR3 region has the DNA TGCAGTGCTATGCACCCCGGGACCCTGAACACCGGGGAGCTGTTTTTT. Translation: CSAMHPGTLNTGELFF.

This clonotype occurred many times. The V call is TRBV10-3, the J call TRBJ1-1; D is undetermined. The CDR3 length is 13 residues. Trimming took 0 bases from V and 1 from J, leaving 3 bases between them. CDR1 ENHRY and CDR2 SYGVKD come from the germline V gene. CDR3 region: CAISESKNTEAFF. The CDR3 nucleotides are TGTGCCATCAGTGAGTCCAAGAACACTGAAGCTTTCTTT.

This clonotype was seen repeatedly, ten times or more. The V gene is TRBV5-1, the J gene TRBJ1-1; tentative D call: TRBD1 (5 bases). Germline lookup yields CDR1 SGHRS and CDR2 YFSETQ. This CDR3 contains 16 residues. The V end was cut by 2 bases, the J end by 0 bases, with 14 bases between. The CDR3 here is CASSLDGTGVNTEAFF. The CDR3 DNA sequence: TGCGCCAGCAGCTTAGACGGGACCGGGGTGAACACTGAAGCTTTCTTT. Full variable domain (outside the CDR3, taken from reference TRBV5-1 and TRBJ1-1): KAGVTQTPRYLIKTRGQQVTLSCSPISGHRSVSWYQQTPGQGLQFLFEYFSETQRNKGNFPGRFSGRQFSNSRSEMNVSTLELGDSALYLCASSLDGTGVNTEAFFGQGTRLTVV.

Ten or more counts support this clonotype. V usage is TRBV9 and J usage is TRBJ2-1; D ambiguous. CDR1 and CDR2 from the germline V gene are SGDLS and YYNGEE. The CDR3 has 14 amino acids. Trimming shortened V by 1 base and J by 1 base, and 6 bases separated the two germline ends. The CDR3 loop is CASSVSNSYNEQFF. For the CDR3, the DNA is TGTGCCAGCAGCGTAAGCAATTCCTACAATGAGCAGTTCTTC.

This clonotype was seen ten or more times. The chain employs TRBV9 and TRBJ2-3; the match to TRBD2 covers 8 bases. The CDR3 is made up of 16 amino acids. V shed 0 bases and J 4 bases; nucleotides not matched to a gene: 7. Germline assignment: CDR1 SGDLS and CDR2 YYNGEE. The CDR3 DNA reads TGTGCCAGCAGCGTAGAGCCGGGGGGGCCCGCAGATACGCAGTATTTT. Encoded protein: CASSVEPGGPADTQYF.

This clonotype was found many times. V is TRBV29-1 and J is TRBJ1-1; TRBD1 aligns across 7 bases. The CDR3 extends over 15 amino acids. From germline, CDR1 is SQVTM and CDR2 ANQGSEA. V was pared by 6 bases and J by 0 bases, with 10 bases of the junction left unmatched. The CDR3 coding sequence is TGCAGCGTACGACAGGGATTAAGGTTGAACACTGAAGCTTTCTTT. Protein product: CSVRQGLRLNTEAFF.

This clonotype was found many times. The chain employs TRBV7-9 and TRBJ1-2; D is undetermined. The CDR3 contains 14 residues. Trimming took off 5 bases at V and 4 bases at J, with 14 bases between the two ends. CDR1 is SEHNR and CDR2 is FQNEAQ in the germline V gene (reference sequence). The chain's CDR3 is CASSNPGGSYGYTF. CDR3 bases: TGTGCCAGCAGCAACCCGGGAGGTAGCTATGGCTACACCTTC.

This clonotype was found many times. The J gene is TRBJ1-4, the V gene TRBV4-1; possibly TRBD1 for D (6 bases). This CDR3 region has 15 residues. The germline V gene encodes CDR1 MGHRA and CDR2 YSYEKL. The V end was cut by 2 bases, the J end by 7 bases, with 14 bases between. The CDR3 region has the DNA TGCGCCAGCAGCCAACTACAGGGAGGAGGTGAAAAACTGTTTTTT. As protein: CASSQLQGGGEKLFF.

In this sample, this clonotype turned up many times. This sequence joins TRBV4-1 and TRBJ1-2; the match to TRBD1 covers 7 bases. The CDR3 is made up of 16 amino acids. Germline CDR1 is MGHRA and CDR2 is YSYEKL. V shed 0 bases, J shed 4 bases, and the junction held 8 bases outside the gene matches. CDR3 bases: TGCGCCAGCAGCCAAGACCGTACAGGGGTGCGCTATGGCTACACCTTC. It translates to CASSQDRTGVRYGYTF.

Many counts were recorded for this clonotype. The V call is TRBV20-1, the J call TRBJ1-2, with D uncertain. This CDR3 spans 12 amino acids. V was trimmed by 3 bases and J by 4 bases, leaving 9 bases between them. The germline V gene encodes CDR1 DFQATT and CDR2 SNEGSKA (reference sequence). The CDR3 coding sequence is TGCAGTGCTAGTACCGCCTTCTATGGCTACACCTTC. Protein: CSASTAFYGYTF.

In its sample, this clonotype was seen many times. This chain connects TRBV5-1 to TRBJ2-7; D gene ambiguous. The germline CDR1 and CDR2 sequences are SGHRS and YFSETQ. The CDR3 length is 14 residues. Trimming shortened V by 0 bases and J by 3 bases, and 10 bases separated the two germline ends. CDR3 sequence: CASSLAAVDYEQYF. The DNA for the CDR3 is TGCGCCAGCAGCTTGGCCGCCGTGGACTACGAGCAGTACTTC.

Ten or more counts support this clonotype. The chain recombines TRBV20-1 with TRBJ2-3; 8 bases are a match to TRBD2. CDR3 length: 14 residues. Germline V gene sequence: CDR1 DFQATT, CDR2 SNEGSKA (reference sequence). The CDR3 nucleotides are TGCAGCACACCGGGACTAGGGATTGCAGATACGCAGTATTTT. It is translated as CSTPGLGIADTQYF.